The TCR beta chain under discussion was sequenced for a study of a mutant IDH1 vaccine in newly diagnosed glioma. Looking at the study overall: Patients under treatment included around 60% males and around 38% females and had a mean age of approximately 40 years. Every participant had undergone radiotherapy, temozolomide, or both before, and most underwent both. Study-wide results and limits: Among all patients, vaccine-induced immune responses occurred in around 95%. Shifts in the top peripheral T cell clonotypes seemed unrelated to pseudoprogression.

This clone was found a few times. Its matching antigen is unknown. Clones were read by immunoSEQ multiplex PCR, and TCRdb kept only the in-frame ones, dropping some. The sample consists of tens of thousands of clones, approximately 78% of them appearing once. From germline, CDR1 is SGDLS and CDR2 YYNGEE. The CDR3 loop spans 13 amino acids. V shed 3 bases and J shed 3 bases, with 9 bases lying between them. Noted time point: baseline, week 1 (first vaccination visit). Indicated treatment: pre-vaccination baseline after standard-of-care therapy. The receptor's source is a man between 35 and 55 years old with glioma. Some clones in this sample may be carry-over from other donors' samples. V usage is TRBV9 and J usage is TRBJ1-1; D perhaps matches TRBD1 (6 bases). The sequences come from PBMCs, collected from a glioma patient treated with radiotherapy, temozolomide or both. CDR3 sequence reads: CASSETGYTEAFF. In DNA form, the CDR3 reads TGTGCCAGCAGCGAAACAGGGTACACTGAAGCTTTCTTT. Full variable domain (remainder filled in from reference TRBV9 and TRBJ1-1): DSGVTQTPKHLITATGQRVTLRCSPRSGDLSVYWYQQSLDQGLQFLIQYYNGEERAKGNILERFSAQQFPDLHSELNLSSLELGDSALYFCASSETGYTEAFFGQGTRLTVV.